A single sample gave rise to the 19 T cell receptor beta chains below, sequenced in a study of T-cell memory formation after mild COVID-19. MiXCR, run by TCRdb on the 5' RACE reads, gives a single entry per CDR3 protein. The repertoire holds under 600,000 distinct CDR3 sequences, with about 20% as singletons. The source material was PBMCs or a T cell subset sorted from them (not recorded which). Every receptor here comes from an adult woman who had mild COVID-19 (a few samples of this study predate the infection). Cell type and time point are not known.

The DNA for the CDR3 is TGTGCCAGCAGCCTAACAGTTGGTGGATCCTACAATGAGCAGTTCTTC. Its translation is CASSLTVGGSYNEQFF. The chain is built from TRBV3-1 and TRBJ2-1; no firm D call. The CDR3 runs to 16 residues. Germline V gene sequence: CDR1 LGHDT, CDR2 YNNKEL (reference sequence). Trimming stripped 4 bases from V and 1 base from J, with 14 bases between.

This clonotype appeared many times. The rearrangement uses TRBV20-1 and TRBJ2-3, with 9 positions matching TRBD2. The CDR3 is 15 residues long. Per germline, CDR1 DFQATT and CDR2 SNEGSKA (reference sequence). Trimming at V came to 3 bases and at J to 6 bases, leaving 10 bases not matched to a gene. The CDR3 nucleotides are TGCAGTGCTAGCGAGTTAGGGACTAGCAGTGATACGCAGTATTTT. Its translation is CSASELGTSSDTQYF.

This clonotype was detected only a few times. The J gene is TRBJ1-6, the V gene TRBV27; D is unclear. The CDR3 has 17 amino acids. V dropped 6 bases and J dropped 0 bases, with 15 bases sitting between them. CDR1 is MNHEY, CDR2 SMNVEV, per germline (reference sequence). CDR3 DNA sequence: TGTGCCAGCAGGTTAGGAGGGAGTAGCTCCTATAATTCACCCCTCCACTTT. Protein sequence: CASRLGGSSSYNSPLHF.

V and J are TRBV5-1 and TRBJ1-1; 10 bases align to TRBD1. V lost 3 bases, J lost 6 bases, and 2 bases stayed unmatched. The V gene's germline CDR1 is SGHRS and CDR2 YFSETQ. The CDR3 is made up of 13 amino acids. The CDR3 DNA reads as TGCGCCAGCAGCTCGGGACAGGGGTCTGAAGCTTTCTTT. It codes for CASSSGQGSEAFF.

The chain combines TRBV30 with TRBJ2-1; D is undetermined. CDR1 and CDR2 from the germline V gene are GTSNPN and SVGIG (reference sequence). The CDR3 consists of 13 residues. The V gene lost 2 bases and the J gene lost 0 bases, with 5 bases spanning the gap. The chain's CDR3 is CAWSISSYNEQFF. Written as DNA, the CDR3 is TGTGCCTGGAGTATTAGCTCCTACAATGAGCAGTTCTTC.

The chain carries TRBV5-1 and TRBJ1-2; D not resolved. Per germline, CDR1 SGHRS and CDR2 YFSETQ. This CDR3 contains 13 residues. With 0 bases removed from V and 4 bases from J, the gap between germline ends came to 7 bases. The CDR3 nucleotides read TGCGCCAGCAGCTTGGCCACGTCCTATGGCTACACCTTC. The encoded protein is CASSLATSYGYTF. Full variable domain (remainder filled in from reference TRBV5-1 and TRBJ1-2): KAGVTQTPRYLIKTRGQQVTLSCSPISGHRSVSWYQQTPGQGLQFLFEYFSETQRNKGNFPGRFSGRQFSNSRSEMNVSTLELGDSALYLCASSLATSYGYTFGSGTRLTVV.

This clonotype was seen only a few times. CDR3 bases: TGTGCCAGCAGCCCCATTCCCTCGGGGTACAATGAGCAGTTCTTC. Residues: CASSPIPSGYNEQFF. The chain couples TRBV7-6 to TRBJ2-1, with TRBD2 as a possible D gene (5 bases). CDR1 is SGHVS, CDR2 FNYEAQ, per germline. V lost 5 bases, J lost 4 bases, and 15 bases lay in between. The CDR3 is 15 amino acids.

This clonotype was recorded a few times. V is TRBV27 and J is TRBJ2-7, with D perhaps being TRBD1 or TRBD2 (7 bases each). Germline values: CDR1 MNHEY, CDR2 SMNVEV (reference sequence). This CDR3 spans 15 amino acids. With 9 bases removed from V and 2 bases from J, the gap between germline ends came to 20 bases. The CDR3 region is CASQIARGTAYEQYF. DNA of the CDR3: TGTGCCAGTCAAATCGCGCGGGGGACAGCCTACGAGCAGTACTTC.

This CDR3 is CATSDWTSLNTGELFF. As DNA, the CDR3 is TGTGCCACCAGTGATTGGACTAGCCTAAACACCGGGGAGCTGTTTTTT. This chain uses TRBV24-1 with TRBJ2-2; 8 bases line up with TRBD2. This CDR3 is 16 amino acids long. Per the germline V gene, CDR1 is KGHDR and CDR2 is SFDVKD. The V gene end was trimmed by 2 bases and the J gene end by 2 bases; junction bases not matched to a gene: 3.

The genes are TRBV7-2 and TRBJ2-1; 12 bases fit TRBD2. Germline V gene sequence: CDR1 SGHTA, CDR2 FQGNSA. V trimming: 5 bases; J trimming: 7 bases; junction bases outside the gene matches: 9. The CDR3 totals 16 residues. The CDR3 protein is CASSPTGTSGSNEQFF. CDR3 DNA: TGTGCCAGCAGCCCCACCGGGACTAGCGGGTCTAATGAGCAGTTCTTC. Combining the CDR3 with reference TRBV7-2 and TRBJ2-1 gives the whole variable domain GAGVSQSPSNKVTEKGKDVELRCDPISGHTALYWYRQSLGQGLEFLIYFQGNSAPDKSGLPSDRFSAERTGGSVSTLTIQRTQQEDSAVYLCASSPTGTSGSNEQFFGPGTRLTVL.

CDR3 region: CASSSSGGASTGELFF. The DNA for the CDR3 is TGCGCCAGCAGCTCTAGCGGGGGGGCCTCCACCGGGGAGCTGTTTTTT. The chain combines TRBV5-1 with TRBJ2-2; 12 positions match TRBD2. Germline V gives CDR1 SGHRS, CDR2 YFSETQ. This CDR3 has 16 amino acids. With 3 bases clipped from V and 4 bases from J, the junction kept 4 bases outside the gene matches.

This clonotype was detected a few times. The chain employs TRBV15 and TRBJ1-4; tentative D call: TRBD1 (5 bases). In germline, CDR1 is LNHNV, CDR2 YYDKDF (reference sequence). The length of the CDR3 is 15 residues. V shed 4 bases and J shed 4 bases, with 13 bases lying between them. CDR3 in DNA: TGTGCCACCAGCAAACCGGGACGGTTTAATGAAAAACTGTTTTTT. This codes for CATSKPGRFNEKLFF.

The chain links TRBV20-1 to TRBJ2-1; D gene ambiguous. V lost 3 bases and J lost 0, with 6 bases in between. The CDR3 extends over 13 amino acids. CDR1 and CDR2 (germline): DFQATT, SNEGSKA (reference sequence). CDR3 protein: CSASGFSYNEQFF. In DNA form, the CDR3 reads TGCAGTGCTAGCGGATTCTCCTACAATGAGCAGTTCTTC.

V and J are TRBV7-2 and TRBJ2-2, with D perhaps TRBD1 or TRBD2 (5 bases each). The CDR3 spans 16 residues. Germline V lookup: CDR1 SGHTA, CDR2 FQGNSA. V lost 1 base to trimming and J lost 4 bases, with 13 bases between them. DNA of the CDR3: TGTGCCAGCAGCTTAGTGGGGGTAGGGGCCACCGGGGAGCTGTTTTTT. Its translation: CASSLVGVGATGELFF. Full variable domain (outside the CDR3, taken from reference TRBV7-2 and TRBJ2-2): GAGVSQSPSNKVTEKGKDVELRCDPISGHTALYWYRQSLGQGLEFLIYFQGNSAPDKSGLPSDRFSAERTGGSVSTLTIQRTQQEDSAVYLCASSLVGVGATGELFFGEGSRLTVL.

The chain carries TRBV3-1 and TRBJ2-6, with D unclear. The CDR3 totals 15 residues. V gave up 4 bases and J gave up 11 bases, with 18 bases separating them. Per germline, CDR1 LGHDT and CDR2 YNNKEL (reference sequence). The CDR3 loop reads CASSPSGGSYDVLTF. DNA for the CDR3: TGTGCCAGCAGCCCAAGTGGTGGTAGCTATGACGTCCTGACTTTC.

This clonotype was picked up many times. V is TRBV12-3 or TRBV12-4 and J is TRBJ2-1; TRBD1 might be the D (6 bases). V lost 3 bases and J lost 1, with 13 bases in between. The CDR3 runs 16 residues. The CDR3 here is CASSFGGPRSYNEQFF. CDR3 bases: TGTGCCAGCAGTTTTGGGGGCCCCAGATCCTACAATGAGCAGTTCTTC.

This clonotype was detected a few times. The chain links TRBV6-2 or TRBV6-3 to TRBJ2-2, with D possibly called TRBD1 or TRBD2 (5 bases each). V was clipped by 4 bases and J by 1 base, with 22 bases between them. Germline values: CDR1 MNHEY, CDR2 SVGEGT. The length of the CDR3 is 19 residues. CDR3 nucleotide sequence: TGTGCCAGCAGTTCTCGGGGCAGGGTGGCTGCCCTGAACACCGGGGAGCTGTTTTTT. Translation gives CASSSRGRVAALNTGELFF.

This chain joins TRBV12-3 or TRBV12-4 and TRBJ1-1; D possibly corresponds to TRBD1 (5 bases). CDR3 size: 15 residues. V was trimmed by 7 bases and J by 3 bases, leaving 18 bases between them. CDR3 residues: CASKGAGIGDTEAFF. The DNA of the CDR3 is TGTGCCAGCAAGGGAGCAGGGATTGGTGACACTGAAGCTTTCTTT.

The CDR3 nucleotides are TGTGCCAGCAGCCCCCGACTAGCGGGAGGGCCACGGGAGACCCAGTACTTC. Protein sequence: CASSPRLAGGPRETQYF. This sequence joins TRBV7-2 and TRBJ2-5; 14 bases map to TRBD2. The CDR3 is 17 amino acids. Germline trimming cut 5 bases from V and 5 bases from J; bases unmatched to any gene: 10. From germline, CDR1 is SGHTA and CDR2 FQGNSA.